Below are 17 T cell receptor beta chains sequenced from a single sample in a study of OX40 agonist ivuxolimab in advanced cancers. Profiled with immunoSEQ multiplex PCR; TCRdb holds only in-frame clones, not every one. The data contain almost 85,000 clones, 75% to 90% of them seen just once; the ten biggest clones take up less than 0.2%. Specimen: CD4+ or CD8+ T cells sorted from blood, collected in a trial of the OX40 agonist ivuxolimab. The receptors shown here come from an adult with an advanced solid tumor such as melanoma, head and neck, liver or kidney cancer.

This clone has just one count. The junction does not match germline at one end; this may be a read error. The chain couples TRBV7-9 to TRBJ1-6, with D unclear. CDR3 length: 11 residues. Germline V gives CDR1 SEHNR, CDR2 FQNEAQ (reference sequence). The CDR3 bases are TGTGCCAGCAGCTTAAAGTCACTCCTCCACTTT. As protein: CASSLKSLLHF.

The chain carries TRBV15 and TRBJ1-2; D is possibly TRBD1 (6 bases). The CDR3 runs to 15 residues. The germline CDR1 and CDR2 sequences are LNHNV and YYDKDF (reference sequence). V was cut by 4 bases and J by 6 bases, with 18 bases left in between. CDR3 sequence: CATSKRDTESDGYTF. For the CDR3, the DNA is TGTGCCACCAGCAAACGGGACACGGAAAGTGATGGCTACACCTTC. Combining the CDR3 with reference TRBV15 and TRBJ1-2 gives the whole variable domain DAMVIQNPRYQVTQFGKPVTLSCSQTLNHNVMYWYQQKSSQAPKLLFHYYDKDFNNEADTPDNFQSRRPNTSFCFLDIRSPGLGDTAMYLCATSKRDTESDGYTFGSGTRLTVV.

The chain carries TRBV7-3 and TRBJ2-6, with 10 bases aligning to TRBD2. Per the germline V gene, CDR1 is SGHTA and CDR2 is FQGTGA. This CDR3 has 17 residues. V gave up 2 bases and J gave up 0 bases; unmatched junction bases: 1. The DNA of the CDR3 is TGTGCCAGCAGCTTACTAGCGGGGGCCTCTGGGGCCAACGTCCTGACTTTC. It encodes CASSLLAGASGANVLTF.

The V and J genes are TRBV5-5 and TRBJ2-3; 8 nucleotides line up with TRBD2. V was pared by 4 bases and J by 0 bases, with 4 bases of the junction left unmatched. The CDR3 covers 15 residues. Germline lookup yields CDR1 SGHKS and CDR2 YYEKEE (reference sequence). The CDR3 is CASSGSGISTDTQYF. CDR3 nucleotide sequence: TGTGCCAGCAGCGGTAGCGGGATTAGCACAGATACGCAGTATTTT.

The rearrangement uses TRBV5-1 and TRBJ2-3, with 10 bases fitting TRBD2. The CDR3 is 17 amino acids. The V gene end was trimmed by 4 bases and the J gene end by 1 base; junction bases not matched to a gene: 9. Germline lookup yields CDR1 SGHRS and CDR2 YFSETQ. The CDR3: CASSLDPGLAGTDTQYF. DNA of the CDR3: TGCGCCAGCAGCCTGGATCCTGGACTAGCGGGCACAGATACGCAGTATTTT.

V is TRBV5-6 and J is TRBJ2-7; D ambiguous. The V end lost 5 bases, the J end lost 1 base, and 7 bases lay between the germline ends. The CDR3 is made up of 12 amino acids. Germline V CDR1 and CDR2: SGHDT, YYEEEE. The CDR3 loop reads CASSSRSYEQYF. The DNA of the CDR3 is TGTGCCAGCAGTTCTAGGTCCTACGAGCAGTACTTC. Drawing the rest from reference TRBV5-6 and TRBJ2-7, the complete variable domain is DAGVTQSPTHLIKTRGQQVTLRCSPKSGHDTVSWYQQALGQGPQFIFQYYEEEERQRGNFPDRFSGHQFPNYSSELNVNALLLGDSALYLCASSSRSYEQYFGPGTRLTVT.

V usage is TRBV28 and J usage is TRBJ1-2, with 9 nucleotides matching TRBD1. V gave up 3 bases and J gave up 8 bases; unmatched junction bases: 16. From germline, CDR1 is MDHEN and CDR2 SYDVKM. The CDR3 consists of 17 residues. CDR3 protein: CASSLGGTGTKLFGYTF. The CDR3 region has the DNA TGTGCCAGCAGTTTGGGGGGGACAGGGACAAAATTATTCGGCTACACCTTC.

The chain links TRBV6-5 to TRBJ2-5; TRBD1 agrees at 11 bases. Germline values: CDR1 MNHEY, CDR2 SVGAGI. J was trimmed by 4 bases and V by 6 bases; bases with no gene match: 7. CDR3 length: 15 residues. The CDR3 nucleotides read TGTGCCAGCAGCCGAACCGGGACAGGGGGAGAGACCCAGTACTTC. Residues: CASSRTGTGGETQYF.

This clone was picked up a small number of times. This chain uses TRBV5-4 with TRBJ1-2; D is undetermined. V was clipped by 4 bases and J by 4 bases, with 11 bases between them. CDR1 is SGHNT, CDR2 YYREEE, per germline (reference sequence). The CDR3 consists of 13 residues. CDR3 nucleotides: TGTGCCAGCAGCGCGGTTGGGTTCTATGGCTACACCTTC. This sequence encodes CASSAVGFYGYTF. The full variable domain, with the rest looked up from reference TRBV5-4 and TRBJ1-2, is ETGVTQSPTHLIKTRGQQVTLRCSSQSGHNTVSWYQQALGQGPQFIFQYYREEENGRGNFPPRFSGLQFPNYSSELNVNALELDDSALYLCASSAVGFYGYTFGSGTRLTVV.

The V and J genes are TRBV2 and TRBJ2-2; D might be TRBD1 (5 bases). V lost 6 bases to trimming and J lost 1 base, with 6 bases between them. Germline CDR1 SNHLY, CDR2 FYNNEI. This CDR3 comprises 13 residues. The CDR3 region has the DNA TGTGCCAGCAGAACAGGGAACACCGGGGAGCTGTTTTTT. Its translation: CASRTGNTGELFF.

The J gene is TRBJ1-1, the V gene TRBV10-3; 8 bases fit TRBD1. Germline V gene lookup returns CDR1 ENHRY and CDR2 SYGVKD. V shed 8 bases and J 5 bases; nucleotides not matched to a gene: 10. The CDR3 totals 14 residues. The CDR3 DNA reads TGTGCCATCCGGCTGACAGGGGATGGGACTGAAGCTTTCTTT. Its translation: CAIRLTGDGTEAFF.

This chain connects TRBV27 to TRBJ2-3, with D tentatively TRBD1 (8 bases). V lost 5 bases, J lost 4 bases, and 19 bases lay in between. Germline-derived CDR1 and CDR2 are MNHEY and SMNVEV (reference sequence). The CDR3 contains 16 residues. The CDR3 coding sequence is TGTGCCAGCAGTCGAAGGACAGGGCGGGAGCCAGATACGCAGTATTTT. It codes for CASSRRTGREPDTQYF.

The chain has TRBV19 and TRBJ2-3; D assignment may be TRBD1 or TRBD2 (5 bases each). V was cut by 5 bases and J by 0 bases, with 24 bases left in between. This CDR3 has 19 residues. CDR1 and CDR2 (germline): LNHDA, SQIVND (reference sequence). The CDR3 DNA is TGTGCCAGTAGTCCCCGTGGACGGGGCGCGACGTCTAGCACAGATACGCAGTATTTT. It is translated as CASSPRGRGATSSTDTQYF.

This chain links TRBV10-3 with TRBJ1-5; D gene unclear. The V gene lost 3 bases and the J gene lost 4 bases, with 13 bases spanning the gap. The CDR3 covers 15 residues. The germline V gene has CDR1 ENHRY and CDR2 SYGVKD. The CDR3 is CAISDFEGRNQPQHF. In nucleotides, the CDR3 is TGTGCCATCAGTGATTTCGAGGGTAGGAATCAGCCCCAGCATTTT.

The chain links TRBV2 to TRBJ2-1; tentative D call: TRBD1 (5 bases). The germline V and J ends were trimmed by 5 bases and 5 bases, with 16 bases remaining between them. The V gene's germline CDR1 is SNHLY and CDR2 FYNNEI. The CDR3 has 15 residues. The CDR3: CASSRQLSSHNEQFF. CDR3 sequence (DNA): TGTGCCAGCAGTAGACAGTTATCATCCCACAATGAGCAGTTCTTC.

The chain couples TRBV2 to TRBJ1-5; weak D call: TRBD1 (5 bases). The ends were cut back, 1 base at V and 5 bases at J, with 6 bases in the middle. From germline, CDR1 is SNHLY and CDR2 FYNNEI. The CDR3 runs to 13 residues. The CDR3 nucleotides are TGTGCCAGCAGTGAAGGGGGGGATCAGCCCCAGCATTTT. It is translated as CASSEGGDQPQHF.

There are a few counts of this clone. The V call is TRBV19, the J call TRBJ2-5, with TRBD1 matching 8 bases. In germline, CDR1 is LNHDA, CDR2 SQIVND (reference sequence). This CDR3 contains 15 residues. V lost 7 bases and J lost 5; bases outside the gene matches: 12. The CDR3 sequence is CASTTRQGLGETQYF. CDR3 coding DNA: TGTGCCAGTACCACACGACAGGGGTTGGGGGAGACCCAGTACTTC. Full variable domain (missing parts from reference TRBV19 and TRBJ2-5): DGGITQSPKYLFRKEGQNVTLSCEQNLNHDAMYWYRQDPGQGLRLIYYSQIVNDFQKGDIAEGYSVSREKKESFPLTVTSAQKNPTAFYLCASTTRQGLGETQYFGPGTRLLVL.